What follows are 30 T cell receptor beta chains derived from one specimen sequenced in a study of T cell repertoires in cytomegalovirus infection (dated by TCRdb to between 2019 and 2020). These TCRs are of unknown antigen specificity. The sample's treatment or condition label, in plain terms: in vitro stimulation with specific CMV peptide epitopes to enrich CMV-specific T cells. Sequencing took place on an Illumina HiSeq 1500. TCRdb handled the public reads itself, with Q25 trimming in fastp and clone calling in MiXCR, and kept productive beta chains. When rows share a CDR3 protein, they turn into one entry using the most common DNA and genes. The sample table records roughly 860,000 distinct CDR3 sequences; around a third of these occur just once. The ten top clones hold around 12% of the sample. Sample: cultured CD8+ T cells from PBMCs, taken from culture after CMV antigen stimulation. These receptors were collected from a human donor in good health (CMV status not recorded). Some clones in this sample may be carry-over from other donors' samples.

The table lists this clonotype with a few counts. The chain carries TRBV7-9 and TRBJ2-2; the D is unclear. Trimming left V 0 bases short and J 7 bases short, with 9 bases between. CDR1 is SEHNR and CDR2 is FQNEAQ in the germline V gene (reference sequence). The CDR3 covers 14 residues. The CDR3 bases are TGTGCCAGCAGCTTAGCGCTGGGCGACGGGGAGCTGTTTTTT. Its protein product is CASSLALGDGELFF.

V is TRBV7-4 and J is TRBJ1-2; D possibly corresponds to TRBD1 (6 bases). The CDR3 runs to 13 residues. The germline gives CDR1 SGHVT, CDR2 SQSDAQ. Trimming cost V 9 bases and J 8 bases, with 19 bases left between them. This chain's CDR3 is CASLPHREWGYTF. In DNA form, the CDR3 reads TGTGCCAGTCTTCCTCACAGGGAGTGGGGCTACACCTTC.

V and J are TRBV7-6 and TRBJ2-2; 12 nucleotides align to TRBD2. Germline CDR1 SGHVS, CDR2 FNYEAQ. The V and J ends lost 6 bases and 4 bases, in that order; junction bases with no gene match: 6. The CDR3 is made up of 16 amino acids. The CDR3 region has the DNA TGTGCCAGCAGGACGGGACTAGCGGGTCGCACCGGGGAGCTGTTTTTT. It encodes CASRTGLAGRTGELFF.

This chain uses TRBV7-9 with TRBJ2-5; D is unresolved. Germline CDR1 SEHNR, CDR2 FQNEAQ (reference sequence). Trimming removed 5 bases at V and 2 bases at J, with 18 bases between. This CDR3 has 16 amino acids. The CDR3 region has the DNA TGTGCCAGCAGCCCCCGTCTGGGCTATCCTCAAGAGACCCAGTACTTC. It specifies CASSPRLGYPQETQYF.

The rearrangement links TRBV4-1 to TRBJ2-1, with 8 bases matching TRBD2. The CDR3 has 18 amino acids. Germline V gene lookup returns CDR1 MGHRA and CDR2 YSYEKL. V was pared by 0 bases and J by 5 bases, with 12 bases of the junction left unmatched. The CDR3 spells CASSQEGAWVAGNNEQFF. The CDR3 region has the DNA TGCGCCAGCAGCCAAGAAGGAGCTTGGGTAGCGGGGAACAATGAGCAGTTCTTC.

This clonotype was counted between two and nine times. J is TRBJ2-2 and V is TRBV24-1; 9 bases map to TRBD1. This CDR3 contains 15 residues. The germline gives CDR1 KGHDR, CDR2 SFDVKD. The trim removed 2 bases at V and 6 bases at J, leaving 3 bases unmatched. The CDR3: CATSDSQGASGELFF. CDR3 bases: TGTGCCACCAGTGATTCACAGGGGGCTTCCGGGGAGCTGTTTTTT.

The CDR3 sequence: CASRPGVANEKLFF. In DNA form, the CDR3 reads TGTGCCAGCAGACCAGGGGTCGCTAATGAAAAACTGTTTTTT. The chain couples TRBV27 to TRBJ1-4; maybe TRBD1 (6 bases). The CDR3 runs to 14 residues. Germline V gene data show CDR1 as MNHEY and CDR2 as SMNVEV (reference sequence). V gave up 6 bases and J gave up 3 bases, with 11 bases separating them.

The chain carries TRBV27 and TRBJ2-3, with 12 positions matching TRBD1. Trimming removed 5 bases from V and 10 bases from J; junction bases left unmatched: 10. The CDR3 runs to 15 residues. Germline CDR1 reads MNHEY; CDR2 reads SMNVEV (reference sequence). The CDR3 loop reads CASSLTGTGGLAQYF. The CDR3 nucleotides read TGTGCCAGCAGTCTTACCGGGACAGGGGGCTTGGCGCAGTATTTT.

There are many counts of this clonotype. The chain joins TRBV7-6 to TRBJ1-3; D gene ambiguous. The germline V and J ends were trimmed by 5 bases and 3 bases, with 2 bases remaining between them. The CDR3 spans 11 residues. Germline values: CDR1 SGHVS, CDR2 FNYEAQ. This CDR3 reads CASSGGNTIYF. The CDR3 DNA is TGTGCCAGCAGCGGTGGAAACACCATATATTTT.

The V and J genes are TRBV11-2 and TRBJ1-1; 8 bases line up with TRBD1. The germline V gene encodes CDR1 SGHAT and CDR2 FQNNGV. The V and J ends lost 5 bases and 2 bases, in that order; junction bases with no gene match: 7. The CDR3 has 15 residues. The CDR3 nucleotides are TGTGCCAGCAGCGCCGGGACAGGAGGTAACACTGAAGCTTTCTTT. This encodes CASSAGTGGNTEAFF.

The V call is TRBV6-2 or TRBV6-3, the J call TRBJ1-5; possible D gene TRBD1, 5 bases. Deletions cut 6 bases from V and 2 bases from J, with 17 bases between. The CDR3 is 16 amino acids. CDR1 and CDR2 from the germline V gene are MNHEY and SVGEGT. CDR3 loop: CASSLPGGFRNQPQHF. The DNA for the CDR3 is TGTGCCAGCAGCCTTCCGGGGGGTTTTCGCAATCAGCCCCAGCATTTT.

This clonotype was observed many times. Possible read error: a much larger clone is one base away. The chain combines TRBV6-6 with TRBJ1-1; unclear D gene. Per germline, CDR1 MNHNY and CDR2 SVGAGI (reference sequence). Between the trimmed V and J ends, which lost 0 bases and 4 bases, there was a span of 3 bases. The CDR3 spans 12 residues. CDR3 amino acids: CASSYSTTEAFF. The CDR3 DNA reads TGTGCCAGCAGTTACTCGACCACTGAAGCTTTCTTT.

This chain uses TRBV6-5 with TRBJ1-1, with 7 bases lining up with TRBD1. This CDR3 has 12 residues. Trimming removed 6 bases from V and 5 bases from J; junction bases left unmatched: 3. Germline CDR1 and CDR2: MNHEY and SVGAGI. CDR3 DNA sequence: TGTGCCAGCAGCAACAGGGGAACTGAAGCTTTCTTT. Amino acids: CASSNRGTEAFF.

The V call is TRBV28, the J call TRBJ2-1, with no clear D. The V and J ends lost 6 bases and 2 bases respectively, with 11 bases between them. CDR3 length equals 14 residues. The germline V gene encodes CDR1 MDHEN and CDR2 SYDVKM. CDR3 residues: CASSIPLAYNEQFF. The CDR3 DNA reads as TGTGCCAGCAGCATCCCTCTAGCCTACAATGAGCAGTTCTTC.

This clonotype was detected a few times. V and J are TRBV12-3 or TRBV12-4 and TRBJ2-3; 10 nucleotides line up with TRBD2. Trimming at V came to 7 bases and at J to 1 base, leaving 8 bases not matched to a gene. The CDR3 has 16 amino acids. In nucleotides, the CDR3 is TGTGCCAGCAAACCTAGAGGACTAGCGGGCACAGATACGCAGTATTTT. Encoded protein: CASKPRGLAGTDTQYF.

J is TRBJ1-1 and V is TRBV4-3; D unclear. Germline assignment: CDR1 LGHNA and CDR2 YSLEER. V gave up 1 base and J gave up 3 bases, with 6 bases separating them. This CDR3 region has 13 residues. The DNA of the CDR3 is TGCGCCAGCAGCCAAGCATCCTACACTGAAGCTTTCTTT. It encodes CASSQASYTEAFF.

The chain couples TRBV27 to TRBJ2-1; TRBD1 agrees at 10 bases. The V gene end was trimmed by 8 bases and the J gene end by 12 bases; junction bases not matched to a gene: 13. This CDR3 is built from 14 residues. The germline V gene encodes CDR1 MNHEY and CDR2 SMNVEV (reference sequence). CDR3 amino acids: CASGYDRGPKSQFF. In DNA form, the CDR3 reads TGTGCCAGCGGATATGACAGGGGGCCCAAATCGCAGTTCTTC.

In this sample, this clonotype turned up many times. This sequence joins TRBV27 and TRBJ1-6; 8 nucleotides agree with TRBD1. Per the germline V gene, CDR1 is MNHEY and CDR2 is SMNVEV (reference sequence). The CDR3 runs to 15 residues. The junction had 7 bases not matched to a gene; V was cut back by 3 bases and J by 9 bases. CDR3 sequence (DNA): TGTGCCAGCAGTTTGGGCCAGGGGGCAGGTTCACCCCTCCACTTT. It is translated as CASSLGQGAGSPLHF.

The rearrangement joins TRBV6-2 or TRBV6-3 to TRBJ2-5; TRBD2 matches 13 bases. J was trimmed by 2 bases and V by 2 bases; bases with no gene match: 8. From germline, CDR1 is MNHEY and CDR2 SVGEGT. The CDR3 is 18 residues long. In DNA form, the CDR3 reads TGTGCCAGCAGTTACCTAGGACTAGCGGGGGCCTTTCAAGAGACCCAGTACTTC. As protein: CASSYLGLAGAFQETQYF.

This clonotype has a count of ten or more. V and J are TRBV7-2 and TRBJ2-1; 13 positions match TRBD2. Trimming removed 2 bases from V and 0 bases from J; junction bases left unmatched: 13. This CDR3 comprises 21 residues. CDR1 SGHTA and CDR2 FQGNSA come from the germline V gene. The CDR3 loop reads CASSLPGGLAGTLSSYNEQFF. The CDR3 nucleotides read TGTGCCAGCAGCTTACCCGGGGGACTAGCGGGGACCTTGAGCTCCTACAATGAGCAGTTCTTC.

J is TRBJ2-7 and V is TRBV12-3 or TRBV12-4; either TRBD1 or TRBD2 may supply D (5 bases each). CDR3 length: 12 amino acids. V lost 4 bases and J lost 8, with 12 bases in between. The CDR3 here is CASSWDRNKQYF. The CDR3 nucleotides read TGTGCCAGCAGTTGGGACCGCAACAAGCAGTACTTC.

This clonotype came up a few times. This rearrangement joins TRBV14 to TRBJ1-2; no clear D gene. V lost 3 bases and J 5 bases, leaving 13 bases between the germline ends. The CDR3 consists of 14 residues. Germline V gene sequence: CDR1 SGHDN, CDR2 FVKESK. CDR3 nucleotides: TGTGCCAGCAGCCACAACGGCCTGGTGTATGGCTACACCTTC. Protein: CASSHNGLVYGYTF.

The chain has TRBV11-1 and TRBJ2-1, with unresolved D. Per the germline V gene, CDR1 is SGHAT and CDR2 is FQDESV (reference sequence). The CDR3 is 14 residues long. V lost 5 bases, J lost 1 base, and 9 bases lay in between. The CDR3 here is CASSPWVSYNEQFF. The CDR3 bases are TGTGCCAGCAGCCCCTGGGTATCCTACAATGAGCAGTTCTTC.

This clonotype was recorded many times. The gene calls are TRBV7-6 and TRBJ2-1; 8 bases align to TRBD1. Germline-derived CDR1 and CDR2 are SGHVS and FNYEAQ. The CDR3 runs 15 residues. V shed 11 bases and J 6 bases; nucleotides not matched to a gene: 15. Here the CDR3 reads CASHPGRGRVNEQFF. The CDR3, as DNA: TGTGCCTCCCACCCGGGCAGGGGGCGCGTCAATGAGCAGTTCTTC.

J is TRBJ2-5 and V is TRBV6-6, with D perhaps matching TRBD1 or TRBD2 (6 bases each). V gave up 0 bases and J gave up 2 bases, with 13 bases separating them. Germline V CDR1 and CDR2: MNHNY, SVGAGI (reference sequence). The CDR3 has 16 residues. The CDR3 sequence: CASSYSPGGGQETQYF. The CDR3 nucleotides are TGTGCCAGCAGTTACTCACCCGGGGGCGGTCAAGAGACCCAGTACTTC.

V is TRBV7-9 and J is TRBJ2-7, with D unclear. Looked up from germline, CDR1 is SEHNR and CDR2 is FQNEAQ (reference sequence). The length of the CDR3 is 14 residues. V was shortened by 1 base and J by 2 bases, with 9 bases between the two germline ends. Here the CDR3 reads CASSLDPFPYEQYF. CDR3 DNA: TGTGCCAGCAGCTTAGATCCGTTTCCCTACGAGCAGTACTTC.

CDR3 loop: CASSLFYQETQYF. CDR3 nucleotides: TGTGCCAGCAGCTTATTCTACCAAGAGACCCAGTACTTC. The J gene is TRBJ2-5, the V gene TRBV7-4; D ambiguous. Trimming pared 2 bases from V and 0 bases from J, leaving 4 bases between. Per germline, CDR1 SGHVT and CDR2 SQSDAQ. The CDR3 consists of 13 residues.

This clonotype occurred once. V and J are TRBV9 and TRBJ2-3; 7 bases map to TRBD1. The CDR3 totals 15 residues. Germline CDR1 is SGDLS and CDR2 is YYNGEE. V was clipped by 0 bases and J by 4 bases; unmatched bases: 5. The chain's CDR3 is CASSVVGRGSDTQYF. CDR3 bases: TGTGCCAGCAGCGTAGTTGGCAGGGGGTCAGATACGCAGTATTTT.

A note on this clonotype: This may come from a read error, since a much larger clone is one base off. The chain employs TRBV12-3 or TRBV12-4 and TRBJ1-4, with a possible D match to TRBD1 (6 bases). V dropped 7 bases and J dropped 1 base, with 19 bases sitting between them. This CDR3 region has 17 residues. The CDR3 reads CASTAGGGIVTNEKLFF. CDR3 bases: TGTGCCAGCACCGCCGGGGGCGGGATCGTAACTAATGAAAAACTGTTTTTT.

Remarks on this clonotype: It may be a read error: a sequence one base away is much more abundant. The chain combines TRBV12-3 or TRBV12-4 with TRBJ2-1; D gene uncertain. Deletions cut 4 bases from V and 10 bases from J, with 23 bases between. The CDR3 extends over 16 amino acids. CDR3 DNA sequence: TGTGCCAGCAGTTCTAAGGGCAGAGCTGTCGGTCGGGAGCAGTTCTTC. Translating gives CASSSKGRAVGREQFF.